These T cell receptor beta chains were read from a single sample in a study of blood T cell repertoires in COVID-19. Generated by immunoSEQ multiplex PCR, the TCRdb table keeps only in-frame clones and is missing some. The sample has 210,000 or so clones; 83% are singletons. Sequenced input: PBMCs or T cells enriched from blood (not recorded which). All receptors come from a woman in her 50s who had been exposed to COVID-19. Both conserved end residues are part of each CDR3. D genes are given only for firm matches. Clone size, where shown, is once, few, many, or a class for clones that have expanded.

>-|TRBD2|TRBJ2-5|TRBV9
CASSVGGLAGSQETQYF
TGTGCCAGCAGCGTAGGCGGACTAGCGGGGTCCCAAGAGACCCAGTACTTC
>-|TRBD1|TRBJ1-6|TRBV2
CASREPRGKGNSPLHF
TGTGCCAGCAGAGAGCCCAGGGGGAAGGGTAATTCACCCCTCCACTTT
>-|-|TRBJ1-2|TRBV19
CASMGRWFYGYTF
TGTGCCAGTATGGGCAGATGGTTCTATGGCTACACCTTC
>-|TRBD1|TRBJ2-7|TRBV5-8
CASSLVDRSYEQYF
TGTGCCAGCAGCTTGGTGGACAGGTCCTACGAGCAGTACTTC
>-|-|TRBJ1-3|TRBV11-2
CASSLGLGTAGATIYF
TGTGCCAGCAGCTTAGGTTTGGGGACGGCAGGGGCCACCATATATTTT
>once|TRBD1|TRBJ1-5|TRBV24-1
CATSDSDRAGQPQHF
TGTGCCACCAGTGATTCGGACAGGGCGGGTCAGCCCCAGCATTTT
>-|TRBD1|TRBJ1-1|TRBV5-1
CASRAGQGRTEAFF
TGCGCCAGCAGGGCAGGACAGGGGCGAACTGAAGCTTTCTTT
>-|-|TRBJ2-2|TRBV28
CASTSRSGELFF
TGTGCCAGCACCTCTCGGTCCGGGGAGCTGTTTTTT
>once|TRBD1|TRBJ1-2|TRBV5-1
CASSFGDRGLEGYTF
TGCGCCAGCAGCTTCGGGGACAGGGGGCTAGAAGGCTACACCTTC
>few|-|TRBJ2-2|TRBV11-2
CASGPLSGKAGELFF
TGTGCCAGCGGCCCCCTCTCAGGGAAAGCCGGGGAGCTGTTTTTT
>-|-|TRBJ2-5|TRBV11-2
CASSRARSDSRETQYF
TGTGCCAGCAGCCGGGCTCGATCGGACAGTCGGGAGACCCAGTACTTC
>-|TRBD1|TRBJ1-1|TRBV10-3
CATGQGRLGMNTEAFF
TGTGCCACCGGACAGGGACGCCTGGGGATGAACACTGAAGCTTTCTTT
>-|TRBD2|TRBJ2-1|TRBV5-3
CARSGTSVSLCNEQFF
TGTGCCAGAAGCGGGACTAGCGTGTCTTTATGCAATGAGCAGTTCTTC
>-|-|TRBJ2-1|TRBV18
CASSPSAGLTYNEQFF
TGTGCCAGCTCACCGAGTGCGGGGTTAACTTACAATGAGCAGTTCTTC
>-|-|TRBJ2-2|TRBV12-5
CASGLGGPYTGELFF
TGTGCTAGTGGTTTGGGGGGCCCATACACCGGGGAGCTGTTTTTT
>-|-|TRBJ2-1|TRBV30
CAWSTGGGTDEQFF
TGTGCCTGGAGCACGGGCGGGGGGACAGATGAGCAGTTCTTC
>-|TRBD2|TRBJ2-1|TRBV27
CASSWGGSAYNEQFF
TGTGCCAGCAGTTGGGGGGGGAGCGCCTACAATGAGCAGTTCTTC